The present entry profiles one T cell receptor (beta chain) with its context. TCRdb keeps only in-frame clones here, not all; method: immunoSEQ multiplex PCR. The sample lists roughly 60,000 clones, 70% to 90% seen once, with about 5% in the top ten. The junction had 16 bases not matched to a gene; V was cut back by 6 bases and J by 5 bases. Germline CDR1 PRHDT, CDR2 FYEKMQ (reference sequence). CDR3 length: 19 amino acids. The sample belongs to a study of OX40 agonist ivuxolimab in advanced cancers. This chain links TRBV13 with TRBJ2-5; 15 bases map to TRBD2. Sequenced here: CD4+ or CD8+ T cells sorted from blood, sampled in a trial of the OX40 agonist ivuxolimab. This TCR was sampled from an adult with an advanced solid tumor such as melanoma, head and neck, liver or kidney cancer. This CDR3 is CASRRTSGRALRVRETQYF. Here the CDR3 DNA reads TGTGCCAGCAGGAGGACTAGCGGGAGGGCCCTCAGGGTCCGGGAGACCCAGTACTTC.